This T cell receptor beta chain was captured by sequencing in a study of T cells in Graves' hyperthyroidism and ophthalmopathy. RNA transcripts yielded amplified TCR beta CDR3 regions. During a first-round RT-PCR of the TCR CDR3, the HTBI primer set was used. MiXCR, applied by TCRdb to the multiplex PCR reads, yields one record per CDR3 protein. The data show 300,000 to 450,000 distinct CDR3 sequences, 18% seen once. Germline V gene data show CDR1 as GTSNPN and CDR2 as SVGIG (reference sequence). The CDR3 is 14 residues long. The junction had 2 bases not matched to a gene; V was cut back by 3 bases and J by 0 bases. This clonotype was counted many times. What it binds is not known. Regarding the study as a whole: Most thyroid clonotypes that were expanded above 0.001 also turned up in blood.

Ophthalmopathy patients had moderate-to-severe active disease, CAS ≥3, NOSPECS ≥4, and disease duration under 3 months. The authors took PBMCs from 10 ml fresh peripheral blood. Sequencing was done on a sample of blood. This clonotype originated in a woman in her thirties or forties with Graves' ophthalmopathy. The rearrangement links TRBV30 to TRBJ1-3; 7 nucleotides align to TRBD1. In DNA, the CDR3 is TGTGCCTGGAGACAGGGGAACTCTGGAAACACCATATATTTT. Translating it yields CAWRQGNSGNTIYF.